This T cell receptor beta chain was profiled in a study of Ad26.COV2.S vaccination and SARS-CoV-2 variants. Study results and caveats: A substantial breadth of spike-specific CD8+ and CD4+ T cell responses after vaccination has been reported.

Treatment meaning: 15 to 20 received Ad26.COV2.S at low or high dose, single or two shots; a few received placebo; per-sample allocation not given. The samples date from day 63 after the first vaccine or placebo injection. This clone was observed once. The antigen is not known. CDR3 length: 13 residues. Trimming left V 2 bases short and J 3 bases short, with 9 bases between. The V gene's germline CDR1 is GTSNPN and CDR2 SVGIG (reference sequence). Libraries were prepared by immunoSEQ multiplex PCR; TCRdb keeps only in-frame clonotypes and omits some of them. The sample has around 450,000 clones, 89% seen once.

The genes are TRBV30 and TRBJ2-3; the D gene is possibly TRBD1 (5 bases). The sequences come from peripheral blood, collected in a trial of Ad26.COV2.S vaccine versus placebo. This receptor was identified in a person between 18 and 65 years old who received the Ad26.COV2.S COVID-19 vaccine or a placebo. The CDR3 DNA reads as TGTGCCTGGAGTCTCAGGGTTACAGATACGCAGTATTTT. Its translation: CAWSLRVTDTQYF.